This T cell receptor beta chain was sequenced in a study of prognosis after radiotherapy for stage I lung cancer. The study's findings and limits: Reportedly, TRBV and TRBJ gene usage differed by presence of metastases in patients.

Germline CDR1 MNHNS, CDR2 SASEGT. The CDR3 sequence is 14 residues long. Trimming removed 5 bases from V and 4 bases from J; junction bases left unmatched: 2. This clonotype was seen ten or more times. Its antigen remains unidentified. Multiplex PCR, run in two rounds, amplified TCR beta CDR3 from genomic DNA. The first PCR round targeted every TRBV and TRBJ gene with specific primers. TCRdb redid the calling of the multiplex PCR reads with MiXCR, one entry per CDR3 protein. There are fewer than 50,000 distinct CDR3 sequences in the sample; 24% occur only once, and 20% to 25% lies in the top ten. The starting material was PBMCs, obtained before or after stereotactic body radiation therapy (not recorded which). The chain has TRBV6-1 and TRBJ2-7; TRBD2 aligns across 13 bases. The TCR was taken from a donor of 50 years or more with non-small cell lung cancer. The CDR3 loop reads CASSRTSGSYEQYF. CDR3 bases: TGTGCCAGCAGTCGGACTAGCGGGAGTTACGAGCAGTACTTC.